The entry below gives a single T cell receptor (beta chain) sequence along with its context. No antigen is known for it. With 5 bases clipped from V and 4 bases from J, the junction kept 7 bases outside the gene matches. This CDR3 spans 15 amino acids. Germline V gene sequence: CDR1 LNHDA, CDR2 SQIVND (reference sequence). The PCR made use of 60 Vbeta and 13 Jbeta primers. TCRdb's copy holds only in-frame clones and misses some; the assay was immunoSEQ multiplex PCR. The sample holds some 110,000 clones; approximately 80% are singletons and the top ten take 3%. This record belongs to a study of cytomegalovirus exposure and HLA in healthy donors. Findings of the study overall: No immune exposure information besides CMV serostatus was available.

The TCR sequence derives from a woman under 30 in good health and CMV-seropositive. The source material was PBMCs. The rearrangement joins TRBV19 to TRBJ1-4; 7 bases line up with TRBD1. CDR3 sequence: CASSARTGGNEKLFF. The DNA for the CDR3 is TGTGCCAGTAGTGCCCGGACAGGAGGTAATGAAAAACTGTTTTTT.